The source of this T cell receptor beta chain is a study of blood T cell repertoires in COVID-19. Trimming took 0 bases from V and 6 from J; bases not matched to a gene: 4. CDR1 SGDLS and CDR2 YYNGEE come from the germline V gene. The CDR3 totals 15 residues. The assay was immunoSEQ multiplex PCR, and TCRdb's table has in-frame clones only and misses some. The sample records some 320,000 clones, over 75% being singletons. V usage is TRBV9 and J usage is TRBJ2-1, with TRBD2 identical over 9 bases. This sequence was found in a human donor in a cohort sampled during active COVID-19. Sequencing was carried out using peripheral blood. The DNA of the CDR3 is TGTGCCAGCAGCGTAGGCGGGGGGGCTCTCAATGAGCAGTTCTTC. Amino acids: CASSVGGGALNEQFF.